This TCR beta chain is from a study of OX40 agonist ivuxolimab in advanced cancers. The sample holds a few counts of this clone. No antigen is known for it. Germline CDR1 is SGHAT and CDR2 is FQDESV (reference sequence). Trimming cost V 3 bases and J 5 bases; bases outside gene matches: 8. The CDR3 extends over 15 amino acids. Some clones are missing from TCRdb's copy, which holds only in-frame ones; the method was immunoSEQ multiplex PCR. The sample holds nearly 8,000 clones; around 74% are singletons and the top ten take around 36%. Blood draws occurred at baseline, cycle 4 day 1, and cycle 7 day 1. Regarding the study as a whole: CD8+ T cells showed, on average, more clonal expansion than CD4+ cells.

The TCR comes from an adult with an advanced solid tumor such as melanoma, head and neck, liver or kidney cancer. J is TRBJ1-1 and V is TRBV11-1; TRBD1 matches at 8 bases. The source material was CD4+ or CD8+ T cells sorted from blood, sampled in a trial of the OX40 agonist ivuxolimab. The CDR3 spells CASSLTQGEWTEAFF. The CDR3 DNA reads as TGTGCCAGCAGCTTGACACAGGGGGAATGGACTGAAGCTTTCTTT.